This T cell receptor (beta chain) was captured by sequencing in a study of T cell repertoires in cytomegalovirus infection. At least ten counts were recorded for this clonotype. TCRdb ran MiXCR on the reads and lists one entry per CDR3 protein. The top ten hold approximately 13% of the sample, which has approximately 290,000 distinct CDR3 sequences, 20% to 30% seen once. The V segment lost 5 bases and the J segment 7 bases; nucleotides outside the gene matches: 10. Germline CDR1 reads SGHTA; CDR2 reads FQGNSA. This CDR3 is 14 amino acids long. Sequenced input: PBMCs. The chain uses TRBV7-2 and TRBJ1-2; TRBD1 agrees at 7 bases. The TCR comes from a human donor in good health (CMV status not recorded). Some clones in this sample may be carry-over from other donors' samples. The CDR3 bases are TGTGCCAGCAGCACAGCAGACAGGGTGGGTGGCTACACCTTC. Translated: CASSTADRVGGYTF.